These 19 T cell receptor beta chains share one sample of origin, sequenced in a study of patients and donors after allogeneic stem cell transplantation. MiXCR, applied by TCRdb to the RT-PCR reads, yields one record per CDR3 protein. The table includes 20,000 to 30,000 distinct CDR3 sequences, roughly 43% detected once. The sequenced sample consisted of blood, either unsorted or a sorted T cell fraction (not recorded which). The receptors were sampled from a human donor who was either an allogeneic HSCT recipient or a stem cell or donor lymphocyte infusion donor (not recorded which). It is not recorded whose cells these are; they may come from a transplant donor.

This chain connects TRBV6-5 to TRBJ2-7; 9 bases match TRBD1. There are 19 residues in the CDR3. With V trimmed by 2 bases and J by 4 bases, 18 bases remained unmatched. CDR1 is MNHEY, CDR2 SVGAGI, per germline. This CDR3 reads CASSYTEPGQGSTLYEQYF. Written as DNA, the CDR3 is TGTGCCAGCAGTTACACCGAACCGGGACAGGGAAGTACCCTATACGAGCAGTACTTC.

V gene TRBV29-1 combines with J gene TRBJ2-1, with no clear D. V lost 3 bases and J lost 7, with 7 bases in between. The germline gives CDR1 SQVTM, CDR2 ANQGSEA. The CDR3 has 11 amino acids. The CDR3 loop is CSVEFGNEQFF. The DNA of the CDR3 is TGCAGCGTTGAGTTTGGGAATGAGCAGTTCTTC.

This clonotype appeared a few times. The rearrangement uses TRBV12-3 or TRBV12-4 and TRBJ1-2; D remains ambiguous. Trimming shortened V by 5 bases and J by 4 bases, and 8 bases separated the two germline ends. The CDR3 extends over 12 amino acids. CDR3: CASSPDRYGYTF. The CDR3 DNA reads as TGTGCCAGCAGTCCGGACCGCTATGGCTACACCTTC.

The chain uses TRBV7-8 and TRBJ1-3, with D perhaps TRBD1 (5 bases). The CDR3 is 15 residues long. Germline V lookup: CDR1 SGHVS, CDR2 FQNEAQ. Trimming took off 1 base at V and 3 bases at J, with 10 bases between the two ends. The CDR3 region has the DNA TGTGCCAGCAGCTTAGGGGCAGGGTTTGGAAACACCATATATTTT. It specifies CASSLGAGFGNTIYF.

The chain carries TRBV15 and TRBJ1-4; D call uncertain. The CDR3 contains 14 residues. The V gene's germline CDR1 is LNHNV and CDR2 YYDKDF (reference sequence). V dropped 5 bases and J dropped 5 bases, with 12 bases sitting between them. This CDR3 is CATSRGIPNEKLFF. CDR3 bases: TGTGCCACCAGCCGTGGGATCCCAAATGAAAAACTGTTTTTT. Combining the CDR3 with reference TRBV15 and TRBJ1-4 gives the whole variable domain DAMVIQNPRYQVTQFGKPVTLSCSQTLNHNVMYWYQQKSSQAPKLLFHYYDKDFNNEADTPDNFQSRRPNTSFCFLDIRSPGLGDTAMYLCATSRGIPNEKLFFGSGTQLSVL.

This clonotype was seen more than once but under ten times. The chain carries TRBV3-1 and TRBJ2-5; D unresolved. This CDR3 region has 13 residues. Trimming removed 1 base from V and 2 bases from J, with 5 bases in between. Germline loops: CDR1 LGHDT, CDR2 YNNKEL (reference sequence). In nucleotides, the CDR3 is TGTGCCAGCAGCCAAGTTATGCAAGAGACCCAGTACTTC. It is translated as CASSQVMQETQYF.

This clonotype has only a few counts. The rearrangement uses TRBV4-1 and TRBJ1-4; 8 bases are shared with TRBD1. The V gene end was trimmed by 1 base and the J gene end by 3 bases; junction bases not matched to a gene: 1. The germline V gene encodes CDR1 MGHRA and CDR2 YSYEKL. The CDR3 spans 15 residues. CDR3 nucleotide sequence: TGCGCCAGCAGCCAAGGGGGACAGGCTAATGAAAAACTGTTTTTT. Its protein is CASSQGGQANEKLFF.

The rearrangement joins TRBV7-9 to TRBJ1-5, with TRBD1 matching 11 bases. Per the germline V gene, CDR1 is SEHNR and CDR2 is FQNEAQ (reference sequence). This CDR3 is built from 14 residues. After removal of 5 bases from V and 7 bases from J, the junction contained 4 bases not matched to a gene. CDR3: CASSMGQGGQPQHF. The CDR3 DNA follows: TGTGCCAGCAGCATGGGACAGGGGGGACAGCCCCAGCATTTT.

The genes are TRBV6-6 and TRBJ1-1; D is perhaps TRBD1 (6 bases). From germline, CDR1 is MNHNY and CDR2 SVGAGI (reference sequence). V was clipped by 5 bases and J by 4 bases, with 11 bases between them. The CDR3 extends over 13 amino acids. CDR3 loop: CASSLGGGTEAFF. The CDR3, as DNA: TGTGCCAGCAGTCTAGGAGGGGGCACTGAAGCTTTCTTT.

This clonotype was counted between two and nine times. V gene TRBV5-1 combines with J gene TRBJ1-3; TRBD1 aligns across 9 bases. The CDR3 contains 18 residues. CDR1 and CDR2 from the germline V gene are SGHRS and YFSETQ. J was trimmed by 5 bases and V by 1 base; bases with no gene match: 13. The CDR3 loop is CASSLRLQPGQGRNTIYF. Here the CDR3 DNA reads TGCGCCAGCAGCTTGAGGCTGCAACCGGGACAGGGTCGAAACACCATATATTTT.

This clonotype was seen only a few times. The V gene is TRBV18, the J gene TRBJ1-5; D unclear. Trimming cost V 8 bases and J 11 bases, with 19 bases left between them. This CDR3 region has 13 residues. Germline CDR1 reads KGHSH; CDR2 reads LQKENI. The CDR3 here is CASMDFEGSAQHF. CDR3 in DNA: TGTGCCAGCATGGACTTCGAGGGATCGGCCCAGCATTTT.

Note on this clonotype: The conserved final phenylalanine or tryptophan is absent from the CDR3, which likely points to a read error. The CDR3 loop reads CASSLFLDGYTL. The CDR3 DNA reads as TGTGCCAGCAGTTTATTCCTGGATGGCTACACCCTC. The rearrangement uses TRBV28 and TRBJ1-2; D gene unclear. The length of the CDR3 is 12 residues. Per the germline V gene, CDR1 is MDHEN and CDR2 is SYDVKM. V lost 1 base to trimming and J lost 6 bases, with 6 bases between them.

This clonotype was counted a few times. DNA of the CDR3: TGTGCCAGCAAATCCCTCCGGGTGGGGGAGACTGAAGCTTTCTTT. It codes for CASKSLRVGETEAFF. The V call is TRBV27, the J call TRBJ1-1; maybe TRBD1 (5 bases). The V and J ends lost 7 bases and 5 bases respectively, with 20 bases between them. The CDR3 is 15 residues long. Looked up from germline, CDR1 is MNHEY and CDR2 is SMNVEV (reference sequence).

J is TRBJ2-3 and V is TRBV4-2; D is ambiguous. V lost 3 bases and J lost 4, with 8 bases in between. Germline V gives CDR1 LGHNA, CDR2 YNFKEQ. This CDR3 spans 13 amino acids. CDR3 DNA sequence: TGTGCCAGCAGCCAGACTCTTTCAGATACGCAGTATTTT. The encoded protein is CASSQTLSDTQYF.

This clonotype has just one count. V usage is TRBV7-8 and J usage is TRBJ2-3; TRBD1 matches 9 bases. Trimming took 5 bases from V and 7 from J; bases not matched to a gene: 13. From germline, CDR1 is SGHVS and CDR2 FQNEAQ. CDR3 length equals 16 residues. The CDR3 DNA reads as TGTGCCAGCAGCAACAAACGAGGGGGGACAGGGAATACGCAGTATTTT. This gives the protein CASSNKRGGTGNTQYF. Based on the CDR3 plus reference TRBV7-8 and TRBJ2-3, the full variable domain is GAGVSQSPRYKVAKRGQDVALRCDPISGHVSLFWYQQALGQGPEFLTYFQNEAQLDKSGLPSDRFFAERPEGSVSTLKIQRTQQEDSAVYLCASSNKRGGTGNTQYFGPGTRLTVL.

In this sample, this clonotype turned up many times. The chain links TRBV13 to TRBJ2-1; D is ambiguous. The CDR3 is 13 amino acids. With 5 bases removed from V and 5 bases from J, the gap between germline ends came to 10 bases. Germline V CDR1 and CDR2: PRHDT, FYEKMQ (reference sequence). The CDR3 sequence is CASSEWDNNEQFF. DNA for the CDR3: TGTGCCAGCAGCGAATGGGATAACAATGAGCAGTTCTTC.

CDR3 protein: CASSKNRGQTEAFF. In nucleotides, the CDR3 is TGCGCCAGCAGCAAAAACAGGGGCCAAACTGAAGCTTTCTTT. The rearrangement links TRBV5-1 to TRBJ1-1; 7 bases fit TRBD1. V lost 4 bases and J lost 5; bases outside the gene matches: 8. The CDR3 has 14 amino acids. The germline CDR1 and CDR2 sequences are SGHRS and YFSETQ.

The V and J genes are TRBV29-1 and TRBJ1-3; D gene ambiguous. V gave up 4 bases and J gave up 2 bases, with 6 bases separating them. The germline CDR1 and CDR2 sequences are SQVTM and ANQGSEA. CDR3 size: 12 residues. The CDR3 bases are TGCAGCGTTGCGAGCCCTGGAAACACCATATATTTT. It is translated as CSVASPGNTIYF.

J is TRBJ1-2 and V is TRBV6-5; TRBD1 matches at 7 bases. The J segment lost 2 bases and the V segment lost 2 bases, leaving 5 bases of the junction unmatched. This CDR3 comprises 15 residues. The V gene's germline CDR1 is MNHEY and CDR2 SVGAGI. CDR3 amino acids: CASSYRGTANYGYTF. CDR3 bases: TGTGCCAGCAGTTACCGGGGGACAGCGAACTATGGCTACACCTTC.